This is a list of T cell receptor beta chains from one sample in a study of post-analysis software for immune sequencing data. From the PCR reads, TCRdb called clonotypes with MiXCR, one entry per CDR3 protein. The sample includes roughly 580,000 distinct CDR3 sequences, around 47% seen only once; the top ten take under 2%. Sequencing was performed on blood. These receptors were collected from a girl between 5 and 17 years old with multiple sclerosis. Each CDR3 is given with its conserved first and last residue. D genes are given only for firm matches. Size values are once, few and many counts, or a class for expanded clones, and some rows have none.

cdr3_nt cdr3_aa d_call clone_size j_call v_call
TGTGCCAGCAGTCCTCCGACAGGCTATGGCTACACCTTC CASSPPTGYGYTF NA few TRBJ1-2 TRBV12-3/TRBV12-4
TGTGCCAGCAGCCAAGTCCGGGACAGGGTCCTAGATACGCAGTATTTT CASSQVRDRVLDTQYF TRBD1 few TRBJ2-3 TRBV5-5
TGTGCCATCAGTGAGCCGACTTCAGGCCACTACGAGCAGTACTTC CAISEPTSGHYEQYF NA few TRBJ2-7 TRBV10-3
TGCGCCAGCAGCTTCGACCTAGCGGGGGGAGGTACGCAGTATTTT CASSFDLAGGGTQYF TRBD2 few TRBJ2-3 TRBV5-1
TGCAGTGCTCCGGGGGACAAGGGGACCCAGTACTTC CSAPGDKGTQYF NA NA TRBJ2-5 TRBV20-1
TGCAGCGGAATACAGGATGGCTACGAGCAGTACTTC CSGIQDGYEQYF NA NA TRBJ2-7 TRBV29-1
TGTGCCAGCAGTCCCGGGACAGGGGACGCGCAGTACTTC CASSPGTGDAQYF TRBD1 once TRBJ2-7 TRBV6-6
TGCGCCAGCAGCGTCGACACGGCCCCGGAAGCTTTCTTT CASSVDTAPEAFF NA few TRBJ1-1 TRBV5-1
TGCGCCAGCAGCCAAGGGCCCCAAATCCTAGCTTACAATGGGCAGTTCTTC CASSQGPQILAYNGQFF NA NA TRBJ2-1 TRBV4-1
TGCGCCAGCAGCGAAAGGGGGGATCGGCAGTACTTC CASSERGDRQYF NA NA TRBJ2-7 TRBV5-1
TGTGCCATCAGCCTTACTAGCGGAATACCGACCTTTAAGAGCTCCTACGAGCAGTACTTC CAISLTSGIPTFKSSYEQYF TRBD2 NA TRBJ2-7 TRBV10-3
TGTGCCAGCAGTTTATCGGCAGGGAGTGGCTATGGCTACACCTTC CASSLSAGSGYGYTF NA NA TRBJ1-2 TRBV12-3/TRBV12-4
TGCAGTGCTAGAGGCGGAGGGGGCCGAGAGACCCAGTACTTC CSARGGGGRETQYF NA NA TRBJ2-5 TRBV20-1
TGTGCCAGCTGCTGGGGGCCGGACACCGGGGAGCTGTTTTTT CASCWGPDTGELFF NA NA TRBJ2-2 TRBV5-5
TGTGCCAGTAGGCAGGGTGGGAGCTCCTACGAGCAGTACTTC CASRQGGSSYEQYF NA NA TRBJ2-7 TRBV19
TGCAGTGCTGGAGAGCGGGCGTGGAGTAATGAGCAGTTCTTC CSAGERAWSNEQFF NA NA TRBJ2-1 TRBV20-1
TGTGCTACAGGAGGATCCTCCTACGAGCAGTACTTC CATGGSSYEQYF NA NA TRBJ2-7 TRBV2
TGCGCCAGCAGCTCCCAGCCGGGACAGGGGGCCGAAGGGGCTTTCTTT CASSSQPGQGAEGAFF TRBD1 NA TRBJ1-1 TRBV5-1
TGTGCCAGCACAGCGGGGAACACTGAAGCTTTCTTT CASTAGNTEAFF NA NA TRBJ1-1 TRBV25-1
TGTGCCAGCACCTACGGGATACGGGCGGGCAGTCAGCTTTACGAGCAGTACTTC CASTYGIRAGSQLYEQYF NA few TRBJ2-7 TRBV6-1
TGCGCCAGCAGCTTGGGGAGAGCAGCGAGCGTTTTTACAGATACGCAGTATTTT CASSLGRAASVFTDTQYF NA NA TRBJ2-3 TRBV5-1
TGTGCCAGCAGCTTATTTACCAGAAGAGCCTACAATGAGCAGTTCTTC CASSLFTRRAYNEQFF NA few TRBJ2-1 TRBV7-8
TGTGCCAGCAGTGTACTAGTAAGCGAGCAGTACTTC CASSVLVSEQYF NA NA TRBJ2-7 TRBV6-1
TGTGCCAGCAGCTTAGAGGACAGGTACTATGGCTACACCTTC CASSLEDRYYGYTF TRBD1 NA TRBJ1-2 TRBV7-8
TGTGCCATCTTACGGAGGGGGACAGGGGAAACGGCTGGCACAGATACGCAGTATTTT CAILRRGTGETAGTDTQYF TRBD1 NA TRBJ2-3 TRBV10-3
TGCGCCAGCAGCTTGCACGAGTCAGGGACAGATACGCAGTATTTT CASSLHESGTDTQYF NA NA TRBJ2-3 TRBV5-1
TGTGCCAGCAGGCCCCGGGACAGGGGAAATGAAAAACTGTTTTTT CASRPRDRGNEKLFF TRBD1 few TRBJ1-4 TRBV6-6
TGTGCCAGCAGCCCTAAAGGAGCTTCACCCCTCCACTTT CASSPKGASPLHF NA NA TRBJ1-6 TRBV7-9
TGTGCCTGGGACCTGAATGAAAAACTGTTTTTT CAWDLNEKLFF NA NA TRBJ1-4 TRBV30
TGTGCCAGCAGTTCCGACAGGGTAAGGGGCTACACCTTC CASSSDRVRGYTF TRBD1 NA TRBJ1-2 TRBV12-3/TRBV12-4
TGCGCCAGCAGCCCCCGGGACAGGGACGGCGAGCAGTACTTC CASSPRDRDGEQYF TRBD1 NA TRBJ2-7 TRBV5-1
TGTGCCAGCAGCCCCCATGGAGGGTCCACATCCTACAATGAGCAGTTCTTC CASSPHGGSTSYNEQFF NA few TRBJ2-1 TRBV7-8
TGTGCCACCAGTGAACCCGGGACTAGCAGCTTGAGGGAGCAGTTCTTC CATSEPGTSSLREQFF TRBD2 NA TRBJ2-1 TRBV24-1
TGTGCCAGCAGCTTGGGGGTTCCCCGGTCCTACAATGAGCAGTTCTTC CASSLGVPRSYNEQFF NA NA TRBJ2-1 TRBV5-5
TGTGCCAGCATAATCGCGGGGGGCCCCAATGAGCAGTTCTTC CASIIAGGPNEQFF TRBD2 few TRBJ2-1 TRBV7-2
TGTGTCAGCAGTTTAGGACAGCTATACGAGCAGTACTTC CVSSLGQLYEQYF NA NA TRBJ2-7 TRBV12-3/TRBV12-4
TGCAGCGGGGACCTGGGGGATACGCAGTATTTT CSGDLGDTQYF NA few TRBJ2-3 TRBV29-1
TGCGCCAGCAGCCCGGACATGAAAAACATTCAGTACTTC CASSPDMKNIQYF NA few TRBJ2-4 TRBV5-1
TGCGCCAGCACTCCCGGGACTGCGACCTTAGCCAAAAACATTCAGTACTTC CASTPGTATLAKNIQYF NA NA TRBJ2-4 TRBV10-2
TGTGCCAGCAGCCTCGGGCTAGCCAAGGAGACCCAGTACTTC CASSLGLAKETQYF NA few TRBJ2-5 TRBV7-7
TGTGCCAGCAGCTCTGGGCCAAGGGGCCGGCAAGAGCAGTACTTC CASSSGPRGRQEQYF NA NA TRBJ2-7 TRBV7-6
TGTGCCAGCAGCTTAGCGGGGGGACGAACGGGACAGTACTTC CASSLAGGRTGQYF NA NA TRBJ2-7 TRBV7-9
TGTGCCACCAGCAGGCCCCCTTCGACTAGTAGGGGGGGTAATGAGCAGTTCTTC CATSRPPSTSRGGNEQFF NA few TRBJ2-1 TRBV15
TGTGCCAGCAGCTTGAAGAAAACAGGGCAGTTCTTC CASSLKKTGQFF NA NA TRBJ2-1 TRBV7-3
TGTGCCAGCAGCCCCGACGGATTCAGATTGCCAGACCATGGCTACACCTTC CASSPDGFRLPDHGYTF NA NA TRBJ1-2 TRBV12-3/TRBV12-4
TGTGCCAGCACCAACCGGGGGCTTGGCTCTGGGGCCAACGTCCTGACTTTC CASTNRGLGSGANVLTF NA NA TRBJ2-6 TRBV6-1
TGCGCCAGCAGCTTGTTTAGCGGGACCTCCCGCTCCTACAATGAGCAGTTCTTC CASSLFSGTSRSYNEQFF TRBD2 NA TRBJ2-1 TRBV5-1
TGTGCCAGCAGCTTAGAGAAAAGCTCCTACAATGAGCAGTTCTTC CASSLEKSSYNEQFF NA few TRBJ2-1 TRBV7-8
TGTGCCAGCAGCAACTTGGTAGGAAATGAGCAGTTCTTC CASSNLVGNEQFF NA few TRBJ2-1 TRBV4-2
TGTGCCAGCAGTGACGTAGCGGGAGGACGGGATACGCAGTATTTT CASSDVAGGRDTQYF TRBD2 few TRBJ2-3 TRBV6-4
TGTGCCAGCTCACCAGGACTAGCGGGAGGGCCCACCAACGAGCAGTACTTC CASSPGLAGGPTNEQYF TRBD2 once TRBJ2-7 TRBV18
TGCGCCAGCAGCTTGGCGGGGCGACAGGGGGCAGTTAACACCGGGGAGCTGTTTTTT CASSLAGRQGAVNTGELFF TRBD1 once TRBJ2-2 TRBV5-1
TGTGCCAGCAGCCCGCCAAAGTCGATCGATGCGGCCCAGTACTTC CASSPPKSIDAAQYF NA few TRBJ2-5 TRBV9